This T cell receptor beta chain was sequenced in a study of CD8 T cells in Susac syndrome. The multiple sclerosis control group consisted of treatment-naive patients whose relapsing-remitting disease, which was either stable or active, fulfilled revised McDonald criteria. It was negative isolation that provided the CD8+ and CD4+ T cells, whereas TEMRA cells were enriched by FACS. With random hexamers, reverse transcription was performed on about 0.5 to 1 ug of RNA. One entry per CDR3 protein, called by TCRdb with MiXCR from the immunoSEQ multiplex PCR reads. This sample has 330,000 or so distinct CDR3 sequences, with about 91% found just once. A word on this clonotype: Its antigen is unidentified.

V shed 2 bases, J shed 5 bases, and the junction held 9 bases outside the gene matches. This CDR3 is built from 17 residues. Germline CDR1 and CDR2: MNHEY and SVGAGI. Study observations and caveats: The study's TCR sequencing and HLA analysis covered a relatively small number of individuals, and the study acknowledged this.

Source material: CD8+ T cells from PBMCs. The receptor's source is a human donor with multiple sclerosis. V gene TRBV6-5 combines with J gene TRBJ2-1; 10 bases match TRBD2. CDR3 bases: TGTGCCAGCAGTTACGGGGCTAGCGGGAGAGGAGACAATGAGCAGTTCTTC. Its translation is CASSYGASGRGDNEQFF.